These T cell receptor beta chains were read from a single sample in a study of shared clonotypes between healthy human individuals. Assay used: immunoSEQ multiplex PCR; TCRdb lists only in-frame clones, some missing. Among about 1.1 million clones, 75% to 85% were seen once, and the ten largest hold 0.5% to 0.6%. The sequencing input was memory CD4+ T cells from PBMCs. All receptors come from a man between 18 and 29 years old in good health. Some clones in this sample may be carry-over from other donors' samples. The CDR3 runs from the conserved cysteine through the conserved F or W. A D gene is named only where the DNA matches it firmly. Clone size is stated in some rows and not others, as once, few, many or a class when expanded.

D,V,J,size,CDR3,DNA
TRBD2,TRBV5-1,TRBJ2-1,few,CASRPTSGRANEQFF,TGCGCCAGCAGACCGACTAGCGGGAGGGCGAATGAGCAGTTCTTC
-,TRBV27,TRBJ2-7,-,CASSPQLGAGEQYF,TGTGCCAGCAGTCCCCAATTGGGGGCGGGGGAGCAGTACTTC
-,TRBV30,TRBJ1-2,few,CAWSVGVTFYGYTF,TGTGCCTGGAGTGTTGGGGTGACGTTCTATGGCTACACCTTC
-,TRBV6-5,TRBJ1-1,-,CASRTSAGANTEAFF,TGTGCCAGCAGAACCTCGGCGGGGGCAAACACTGAAGCTTTCTTT
TRBD2,TRBV15,TRBJ2-1,once,CATSRGREIPYNEQFF,TGTGCCACCAGCAGGGGGCGGGAGATCCCCTACAATGAGCAGTTCTTC
-,TRBV11-2,TRBJ1-1,-,CASSSTVSGSSEAFF,TGTGCCAGCAGCTCTACCGTATCGGGGAGTTCTGAAGCTTTCTTT
TRBD1,TRBV11-2,TRBJ1-1,-,CASSFLSGGRTEAFF,TGTGCCAGCAGCTTCCTGTCAGGGGGCCGGACTGAAGCTTTCTTT
-,TRBV19,TRBJ1-3,-,CASSIGFESGPGTTIYF,TGTGCCAGTAGTATCGGTTTTGAGTCCGGGCCGGGAACCACCATATATTTT
TRBD2,TRBV27,TRBJ2-1,few,CASSLLAGGPSYNEQFF,TGTGCCAGCAGTTTACTAGCGGGAGGGCCCTCCTACAATGAGCAGTTCTTC
-,TRBV10-3,TRBJ2-7,-,CAISESKASTYEQYF,TGTGCCATCAGTGAGTCGAAGGCCAGTACCTACGAGCAGTACTTC
TRBD1,TRBV28,TRBJ2-7,-,CASSYRGGQGENF,TGTGCCAGCAGCTACCGGGGCGGACAGGGGGAAAACTTC
TRBD2,TRBV19,TRBJ2-1,-,CASSIRLAGDPSPINNEQFF,TGTGCCAGTAGTATAAGGCTAGCGGGAGACCCATCCCCCATCAACAATGAGCAGTTCTTC
TRBD1,TRBV28,TRBJ1-2,-,CASTGNRGDGYTF,TGTGCCAGCACAGGGAACAGGGGAGATGGCTACACCTTC
TRBD2,TRBV7-2,TRBJ2-5,-,CASSGTRAETQYF,TGTGCCAGCAGCGGGACTAGAGCAGAGACCCAGTACTTC
TRBD1,TRBV7-9,TRBJ2-7,few,CASSTTGGGYEQYF,TGTGCCAGCAGCACGACAGGGGGAGGCTACGAGCAGTACTTC
TRBD2,TRBV28,TRBJ2-1,once,CASSLSSGRARSSYNEQFF,TGTGCCAGCAGTTTGAGTAGCGGGAGGGCCCGGAGCTCCTACAATGAGCAGTTCTTC
-,TRBV27,TRBJ1-3,-,CASSPRVNPGNTIYF,TGTGCCAGCAGCCCCAGGGTTAATCCTGGAAACACCATATATTTT
-,TRBV29-1,TRBJ1-1,-,CSSARDGYTEAFF,TGCAGCTCCGCGAGGGATGGGTACACTGAAGCTTTCTTT
TRBD1,TRBV11-2,TRBJ2-7,-,CASSLVGQGNEQYF,TGTGCCAGCAGCTTAGTGGGACAGGGTAACGAGCAGTACTTC
TRBD1,TRBV6-6,TRBJ1-4,-,CASSQGTVTNEKLFF,TGTGCCAGCAGCCAGGGGACAGTAACTAATGAAAAACTGTTTTTT
TRBD2,TRBV7-9,TRBJ2-1,-,CASSLGTSAGEQFF,TGTGCCAGCAGCTTGGGGACTAGCGCGGGGGAGCAGTTCTTC
-,TRBV12-5,TRBJ2-2,few,CASGVTAGELFF,TGTGCTAGTGGTGTTACCGCCGGGGAGCTGTTTTTT
TRBD1,TRBV28,TRBJ2-3,-,CASSLGTDSDTQYF,TGTGCCAGCAGTTTAGGGACAGACTCAGATACGCAGTATTTT
-,TRBV7-9,TRBJ2-3,-,CASSLTGDTQYF,TGTGCCAGCAGCTTGACGGGAGATACGCAGTATTTT
-,TRBV6-5,TRBJ1-1,few,CASNGYPDVGGMAFF,TGTGCCAGCAACGGATACCCGGACGTCGGCGGGATGGCTTTCTTT
TRBD2,TRBV2,TRBJ2-7,-,CASSLAGVYEQYF,TGTGCCAGCAGCCTAGCGGGAGTCTACGAGCAGTACTTC
TRBD2,TRBV28,TRBJ2-7,-,CASSTPSGVYEQYF,TGTGCCAGCAGTACCCCTAGCGGAGTCTACGAGCAGTACTTC
TRBD1,TRBV5-6,TRBJ2-7,-,CASSFRDRGPYEQYF,TGTGCCAGCAGCTTCCGGGACAGGGGGCCCTACGAGCAGTACTTC
-,TRBV27,TRBJ2-5,many,CASSPGLWGQETQYF,TGTGCCAGCAGCCCGGGACTTTGGGGGCAAGAGACCCAGTACTTC
-,TRBV7-7,TRBJ2-7,many,CASSFQPAGEQYF,TGTGCCAGCAGCTTTCAACCAGCAGGCGAGCAGTACTTC
TRBD2,TRBV4-2,TRBJ2-1,-,CASSPLVGTSGASSYNEQFF,TGTGCCAGCAGCCCACTCGTAGGGACTAGCGGTGCTAGCTCCTACAATGAGCAGTTCTTC
TRBD2,TRBV9,TRBJ2-3,-,CASSGLAESTDTQYF,TGTGCCAGCAGCGGACTAGCGGAGAGCACAGATACGCAGTATTTT
-,TRBV28,TRBJ2-2,-,CASSPSGYTGELFF,TGTGCCAGCAGCCCTTCGGGGTACACCGGGGAGCTGTTTTTT
-,TRBV11-2,TRBJ2-5,-,CASSLLSLSGRRGTQYF,TGTGCCAGCAGCCTCCTCTCCCTTAGCGGCCGCAGGGGGACCCAGTACTTC
TRBD2,TRBV5-1,TRBJ2-7,-,CASSPGTSGRPSSYEQYF,TGCGCCAGCAGCCCAGGGACTAGCGGGAGGCCGAGCTCCTACGAGCAGTACTTC
TRBD2,TRBV19,TRBJ2-5,few,CASSSGGRETQYF,TGTGCCAGTAGTTCGGGGGGGCGAGAGACCCAGTACTTC
-,TRBV2,TRBJ1-1,-,CASSLLDPNTEAFF,TGTGCCAGCAGTTTATTGGACCCGAACACTGAAGCTTTCTTT
-,TRBV5-4,TRBJ1-1,many,CASSLDRRNTEAFF,TGTGCCAGCAGCTTGGATCGCAGAAACACTGAAGCTTTCTTT
-,TRBV28,TRBJ1-1,-,CASSFRRREAFF,TGTGCCAGCAGTTTCCGGCGTAGAGAAGCTTTCTTT
TRBD1,TRBV29-1,TRBJ2-4,-,CSVAPGTGTKNIQYF,TGCAGCGTTGCCCCCGGGACAGGGACCAAAAACATTCAGTACTTC
-,TRBV25-1,TRBJ2-3,-,CASSEAGAPSTDTQYF,TGTGCCAGCAGTGAGGCCGGTGCCCCTAGCACAGATACGCAGTATTTT
-,TRBV20-1,TRBJ1-1,-,CSATENTEAFF,TGCAGTGCAACAGAAAACACTGAAGCTTTCTTT
-,TRBV13,TRBJ1-1,-,CASSSLRAARGTEAFF,TGTGCCAGCAGCTCCCTCCGGGCAGCGAGGGGCACTGAAGCTTTCTTT